The rows below give T cell receptor beta chains drawn from one sample of a study of T-cell reconstitution after alpha-beta-depleted transplantation in children. MiXCR, applied by TCRdb to the PCR reads, yields one record per CDR3 protein. Of some 240,000 distinct CDR3 sequences listed, roughly a tenth are singletons. Source: PBMCs from the stem cell graft donor, taken from the stem cell graft. The receptors here all came from a human donor who donated a stem cell graft to a child with SCID. CDR3s include the opening cysteine and the closing phenylalanine or tryptophan. A D gene is named only where the DNA matches it firmly. Only some rows state a clone size, as once, few, many or a class for expanded clones.

- TRBJ2-1 many TRBV18 TGTGCCAGCTCACCACGGTTCTTGCAGGGAAGCTACAATGAGCAGTTCTTC CASSPRFLQGSYNEQFF
- TRBJ2-5 many TRBV29-1 TGCAGCGTACTCTACCAAGAGACCCAGTACTTC CSVLYQETQYF
TRBD1 TRBJ1-6 many TRBV28 TGTGCCAGCAGTACGAACAGGGGCTCCTATAATTCACCCCTCCACTTT CASSTNRGSYNSPLHF
- TRBJ2-1 few TRBV3-1 TGTGCCAGCAGAGGGGGGGGGGCAAATGAGCAGTTCTTC CASRGGGANEQFF
TRBD1 TRBJ2-7 many TRBV7-2 TGTGCCAGCAGCCCAGGGACAGGGGGCGAGCAGTACTTC CASSPGTGGEQYF
TRBD2 TRBJ2-1 many TRBV27 TGTGCCAGCAGTTCCTACCATAGCGGGGGCTCCTACAATGAGCAGTTCTTC CASSSYHSGGSYNEQFF
- TRBJ1-2 many TRBV5-1 TGCGCCAGCAGCTTGTGGGGGGACTATGGCTACACCTTC CASSLWGDYGYTF
- TRBJ2-5 few TRBV18 TGTGCCAGCTCACCAGTCCAATCTCTGAGAGAGACCCAGTACTTC CASSPVQSLRETQYF
TRBD1 TRBJ2-7 many TRBV2 TGTGCCAGCAGGCTACAGGGGAATAGCGACGAGCAGTACTTC CASRLQGNSDEQYF
- TRBJ1-1 many TRBV12-3/TRBV12-4 TGTGCCAGCAGTCCTCAGGGAACGGCGAACACTGAAGCTTTCTTT CASSPQGTANTEAFF
- TRBJ2-2 many TRBV7-9 TGTGCCAGCAGCTTACTAAGCGGGCGCGGGACCGGGGAGCTGTTTTTT CASSLLSGRGTGELFF
TRBD1 TRBJ2-1 - TRBV20-1 TGCAGTGCTAGTCCGGGACAGGGAGGCTCCTACAATGAGCAGTTCTTC CSASPGQGGSYNEQFF
TRBD2 TRBJ2-2 many TRBV20-1 TGCAGTGCCAGGCCGACTAGCGGGGGGGACACCGGGGAGCTGTTTTTT CSARPTSGGDTGELFF
TRBD2 TRBJ2-4 many TRBV15 TGTGCCACCAGCAGAGGTTGGGGGGGCAAAAACATTCAGTACTTC CATSRGWGGKNIQYF
- TRBJ1-2 many TRBV6-1 TGTGCCAGCAGTCCTTGGACCCTCGGGAGGTATGGCTACACCTTC CASSPWTLGRYGYTF
- TRBJ2-1 many TRBV5-1 TGCGCCAGCAGCTTGGGGTTTCCCTACAATGAGCAGTTCTTC CASSLGFPYNEQFF
- TRBJ1-1 few TRBV7-9 TGTGCCAGCAGCTTATCAGGGTGGGGCACTGAAGCTTTCTTT CASSLSGWGTEAFF
TRBD1 TRBJ2-4 many TRBV5-1 TGCGCCAGCAGTGACCCACAGGGGATGGTGAACATTCAGTACTTC CASSDPQGMVNIQYF
TRBD1 TRBJ1-2 - TRBV2 TGTGCCAGCAGTGAAAGGACAGGGGGCCGGTATGGCTACACCTTC CASSERTGGRYGYTF
TRBD1 TRBJ1-3 many TRBV18 TGTGCCAGCTCCGGGACAGGGGCCCGCTCTGGAAACACCATATATTTT CASSGTGARSGNTIYF
TRBD2 TRBJ2-1 many TRBV5-1 TGCGCCAGCAGCTTTGCGGGGGTGAATGAGCAGTTCTTC CASSFAGVNEQFF
- TRBJ2-3 many TRBV5-1 TGCGCCAGCAGGAAGGCGGGACAACCAAACACAGATACGCAGTATTTT CASRKAGQPNTDTQYF
- TRBJ1-2 few TRBV5-4 TGTGCCAGCAGCTTGTCTCGAGGGTGGAATGGCTACACCTTC CASSLSRGWNGYTF
TRBD1 TRBJ1-1 many TRBV7-3 TGTGCCAGCAGCTTAGCCGGGACAGTGGCTTTCTTT CASSLAGTVAFF
- TRBJ1-3 many TRBV12-3/TRBV12-4 TGTGCCAACGGGGGGGGCGGTCCTTTCTCTGGAAACACCATATATTTT CANGGGGPFSGNTIYF
TRBD1 TRBJ1-6 - TRBV4-2 TGTGCCAGCAGCCTAGGGACAGATGATAATTCACCCCTCCACTTT CASSLGTDDNSPLHF
TRBD2 TRBJ2-3 many TRBV7-3 TGTGCCAGCAGCTTACTCCCCACCGGGCGGGGGGCCACAGATACGCAGTATTTT CASSLLPTGRGATDTQYF
TRBD2 TRBJ2-3 many TRBV5-1 TGCGCCAGCAGCTTGGTGCTAGCGGGGGGGCCGGCAGATACGCAGTATTTT CASSLVLAGGPADTQYF
TRBD1 TRBJ1-6 many TRBV5-1 TGCGCCAGCAGCTTGGAGGGACAGAGTCATTCACCCCTCCACTTT CASSLEGQSHSPLHF
- TRBJ2-7 many TRBV20-1 TGCAGTGCCAAAAACCCCGGGGGCGCGGACGAGCAGTACTTC CSAKNPGGADEQYF
- TRBJ1-6 many TRBV6-5 TGTGCCAGCAGTTACCAAAATTCACCCCTCCACTTT CASSYQNSPLHF
TRBD1 TRBJ2-7 many TRBV4-3 TGCGCCAGCAGCCAAACAGGGGGTTCCTACGAGCAGTACTTC CASSQTGGSYEQYF
- TRBJ1-2 many TRBV5-1 TGCGCCAGCAGCCCCAAGGGCAGTTCAAACTATGGCTACACCTTC CASSPKGSSNYGYTF
- TRBJ2-2 many TRBV7-2 TGTGCCAGCAGCTTATCGGCCAGTTGGACCGGGGAGCTGTTTTTT CASSLSASWTGELFF
TRBD2 TRBJ2-1 many TRBV2 TGTGCCAGCAAAAGCGGGGTCCTTAATGAGCAGTTCTTC CASKSGVLNEQFF
TRBD1 TRBJ2-1 many TRBV12-3/TRBV12-4 TGTGCCAGCAGCCGCGACAGGGATGAGCAGTTCTTC CASSRDRDEQFF
- TRBJ2-7 many TRBV7-9 TGTGCCAGCAGCACCGGACCACTACGGGAGCAGTACTTC CASSTGPLREQYF
- TRBJ2-1 - TRBV5-1 TGCGCCAGCAGCTTGGAAGTCAGGGGCCAAACCTCCTACAATGAGCAGTTCTTC CASSLEVRGQTSYNEQFF
TRBD1 TRBJ1-6 few TRBV5-1 TGCGCCAGCACCCCACCCCCGGGACAGGAGACCTCCTATAATTCACCCCTCCACTTT CASTPPPGQETSYNSPLHF
- TRBJ2-1 - TRBV7-2 TGTGCCAGCAGCTTAGGGGGAGCCCTGCGGTCCTACAATGAGCAGTTCTTC CASSLGGALRSYNEQFF
- TRBJ1-6 many TRBV6-1 TGTGCCAGCAGTGACGGCAGTCTTTCTTCACCCCTCCACTTT CASSDGSLSSPLHF
- TRBJ1-2 many TRBV5-5 TGTGCCAGCAGCTTGAGTGGGACATCCTATGGCTACACCTTC CASSLSGTSYGYTF
TRBD1 TRBJ2-5 many TRBV5-1 TGCGCCAGCAGCTTGAACACAGGGGGGCAAGAGACCCAGTACTTC CASSLNTGGQETQYF
TRBD1 TRBJ1-2 - TRBV6-1 TGTGCCAGCAGCACAAACAGGGGGATTTATGGCTACACCTTC CASSTNRGIYGYTF